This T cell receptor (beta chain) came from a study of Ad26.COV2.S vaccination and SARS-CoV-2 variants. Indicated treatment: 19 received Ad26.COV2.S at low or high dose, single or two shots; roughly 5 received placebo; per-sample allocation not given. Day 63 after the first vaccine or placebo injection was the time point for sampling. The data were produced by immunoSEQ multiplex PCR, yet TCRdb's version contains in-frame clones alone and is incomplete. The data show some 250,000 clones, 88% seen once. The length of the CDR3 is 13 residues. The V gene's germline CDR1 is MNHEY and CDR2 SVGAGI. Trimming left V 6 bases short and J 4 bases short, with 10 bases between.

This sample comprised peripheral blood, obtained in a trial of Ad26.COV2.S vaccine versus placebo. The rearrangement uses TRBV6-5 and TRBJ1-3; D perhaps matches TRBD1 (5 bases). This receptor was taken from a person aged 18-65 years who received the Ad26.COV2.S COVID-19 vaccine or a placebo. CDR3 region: CASRTWGGNTIYF. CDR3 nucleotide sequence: TGTGCCAGCAGAACCTGGGGGGGAAACACCATATATTTT.